What follows are 11 T cell receptor beta chains derived from one specimen sequenced in a study of early T cells in non-severe SARS-CoV-2 infection. MiXCR, run by TCRdb on the 5' RACE reads, gives a single entry per CDR3 protein. The sample has more than 60,000 distinct CDR3 sequences, around 13% seen once. The sequencing input was whole blood. Every receptor here comes from an adult who was a healthcare worker with PCR-confirmed SARS-CoV-2 infection or an uninfected control (not recorded which).

The genes are TRBV6-5 and TRBJ2-7; possible D gene TRBD1, 6 bases. The V gene lost 6 bases and the J gene lost 3 bases, with 15 bases spanning the gap. CDR3 length equals 14 residues. Germline CDR1 reads MNHEY; CDR2 reads SVGAGI. In DNA form, the CDR3 reads TGTGCCAGCAGCCGCGGACAGCACATCTACGAGCAGTACTTC. This gives the protein CASSRGQHIYEQYF.

This clonotype was detected many times. The chain uses TRBV5-4 and TRBJ2-2; tentative D call: TRBD1 (6 bases). Deletions cut 4 bases from V and 1 base from J, with 14 bases between. Germline V gene data show CDR1 as SGHNT and CDR2 as YYREEE (reference sequence). The length of the CDR3 is 16 residues. The CDR3 DNA reads TGTGCCAGCAGCCTTTCGGGACAACGGAACACCGGGGAGCTGTTTTTT. Translation: CASSLSGQRNTGELFF.

Of note for this clonotype: Just one base apart from a much larger clone, this may be a read error. The chain carries TRBV6-5 and TRBJ2-5; D uncertain. This CDR3 has 14 residues. CDR1 MNHEY and CDR2 SVGAGI come from the germline V gene. DNA of the CDR3: TGTGCCAGCACCTTCCCCGGGCACCAAGGGACCCAGTACTTC. This gives the protein CASTFPGHQGTQYF.

The genes are TRBV5-1 and TRBJ2-1, with D perhaps TRBD2 (6 bases). CDR1 is SGHRS, CDR2 YFSETQ, per germline. V was trimmed by 4 bases and J by 8 bases, leaving 16 bases between them. The CDR3 is 14 residues long. The CDR3 reads CASSRTPGSDEQFF. CDR3 in DNA: TGCGCCAGCAGCCGGACTCCCGGGAGCGATGAGCAGTTCTTC.

This clonotype was picked up one time. The chain links TRBV9 to TRBJ2-2, with 8 bases that match TRBD2. Germline V gene data show CDR1 as SGDLS and CDR2 as YYNGEE. V lost 4 bases to trimming and J lost 1 base; unmatched junction nucleotides: 6. The CDR3 runs 16 residues. For the CDR3, the DNA is TGTGCCAGCAGCCCCATCGCGGGGGGGAACACCGGGGAGCTGTTTTTT. Translation: CASSPIAGGNTGELFF.

The chain is built from TRBV7-8 and TRBJ1-4, with 7 bases that match TRBD1. Germline CDR1 and CDR2: SGHVS and FQNEAQ. V trimming: 5 bases; J trimming: 11 bases; junction bases outside the gene matches: 20. The CDR3 runs to 17 residues. The CDR3 loop reads CASSPIQGGPRSGKLFF. The CDR3 DNA reads TGTGCCAGCAGCCCCATCCAGGGGGGGCCTAGGAGTGGGAAACTGTTTTTT.

This rearrangement joins TRBV15 to TRBJ2-5; D is ambiguous. V lost 2 bases, J lost 5 bases, and 6 bases lay in between. This CDR3 region has 12 residues. Germline CDR1 LNHNV, CDR2 YYDKDF (reference sequence). The CDR3 coding sequence is TGTGCCACCAGCAGACTAACTGAGACCCAGTACTTC. Translation gives CATSRLTETQYF. Drawing the rest from reference TRBV15 and TRBJ2-5, the complete variable domain is DAMVIQNPRYQVTQFGKPVTLSCSQTLNHNVMYWYQQKSSQAPKLLFHYYDKDFNNEADTPDNFQSRRPNTSFCFLDIRSPGLGDTAMYLCATSRLTETQYFGPGTRLLVL.

This clonotype occurred a few times. The V call is TRBV27, the J call TRBJ2-5; TRBD1 agrees at 8 bases. The CDR3 totals 14 residues. CDR1 is MNHEY and CDR2 is SMNVEV in the germline V gene (reference sequence). V lost 6 bases and J lost 1; bases outside the gene matches: 4. The CDR3 nucleotides read TGTGCCAGCAGCCAGGGACAGGCCCAAGAGACCCAGTACTTC. Its translation is CASSQGQAQETQYF.

The chain recombines TRBV10-1 with TRBJ2-3; tentatively, D is TRBD2 (5 bases). V lost 6 bases and J lost 8, with 9 bases in between. The CDR3 length is 11 residues. The V gene's germline CDR1 is WNHNN and CDR2 SYGVQD (reference sequence). The CDR3 DNA reads as TGCGCCAGCAGCGGCGAGGGTACGCAGTATTTT. The encoded protein is CASSGEGTQYF.

The chain combines TRBV27 with TRBJ2-1; D call uncertain. Germline V gene sequence: CDR1 MNHEY, CDR2 SMNVEV (reference sequence). The CDR3 has 11 amino acids. The V end was cut by 4 bases, the J end by 10 bases, with 8 bases between. The CDR3 spells CASSSSLEQFF. In nucleotides, the CDR3 is TGTGCCAGCAGTTCCTCCCTAGAGCAGTTCTTC.

The genes are TRBV25-1 and TRBJ2-5; 9 bases match TRBD2. Germline CDR1 and CDR2: MGHDK and SYGVNS. The V segment lost 3 bases and the J segment 4 bases; nucleotides outside the gene matches: 12. The CDR3 is 17 residues long. CDR3: CASSEGPGTSYRETQYF. The CDR3 DNA reads TGTGCCAGCAGTGAGGGACCAGGGACTAGCTACCGAGAGACCCAGTACTTC.